The clone carrying this TCR beta chain was counted ten times or more. Its antigen is undetermined. V dropped 5 bases and J dropped 1 base, with 11 bases sitting between them. This CDR3 has 14 residues. Germline V gene data show CDR1 as SEHNR and CDR2 as FQNEAQ (reference sequence). Time point reported: sample taken at primary tumor resection. Tumor, nontumor lung or frozen PBMC supplied whole RNA, sequenced without sorting. These data come from a study of spatial heterogeneity in lung cancer. Study conclusions and caveats: It was found that expanded intratumoral alpha and beta TCR counts tracked tumor mutation counts. Expanded TCR counts, ubiquitous and regional, correlated respectively with ubiquitous and regional nonsynonymous mutation counts.

Every individual TCR cDNA molecule carried its own unique molecular identifier, which allowed correction of PCR and sequencing errors. A single record per CDR3 protein comes from TCRdb applying MiXCR to the 5' RACE reads. The repertoire holds around 11,000 distinct CDR3 sequences, with approximately 7.2% as singletons. This clonotype originated in a female donor with early-stage non-small cell lung cancer. The specimen comprised lung tumor tissue, sampled at surgery. The chain recombines TRBV7-9 with TRBJ1-1, with D possibly matching TRBD1 (5 bases). CDR3 sequence: CASSLGLTNTEAFF. CDR3 nucleotides: TGTGCCAGCAGCCTGGGACTTACGAACACTGAAGCTTTCTTT.